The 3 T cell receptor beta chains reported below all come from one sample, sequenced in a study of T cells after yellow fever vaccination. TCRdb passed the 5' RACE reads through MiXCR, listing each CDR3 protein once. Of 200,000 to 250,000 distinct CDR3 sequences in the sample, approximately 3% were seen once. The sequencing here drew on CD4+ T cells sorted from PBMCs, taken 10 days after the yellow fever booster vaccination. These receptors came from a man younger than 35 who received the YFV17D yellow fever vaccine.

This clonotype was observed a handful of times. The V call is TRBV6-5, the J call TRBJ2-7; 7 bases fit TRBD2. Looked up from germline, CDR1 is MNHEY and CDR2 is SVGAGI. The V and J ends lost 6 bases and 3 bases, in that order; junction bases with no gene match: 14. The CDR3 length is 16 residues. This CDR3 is CASSFGRPGFLYEQYF. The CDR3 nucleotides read TGTGCCAGCAGCTTCGGGAGGCCGGGTTTCCTCTACGAGCAGTACTTC.

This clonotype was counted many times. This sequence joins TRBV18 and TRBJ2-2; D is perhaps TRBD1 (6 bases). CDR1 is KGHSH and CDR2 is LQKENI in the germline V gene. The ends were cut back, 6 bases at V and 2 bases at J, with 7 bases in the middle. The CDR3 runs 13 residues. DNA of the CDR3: TGTGCCAGCTCGGACAGAAACACCGGGGAGCTGTTTTTT. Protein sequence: CASSDRNTGELFF.

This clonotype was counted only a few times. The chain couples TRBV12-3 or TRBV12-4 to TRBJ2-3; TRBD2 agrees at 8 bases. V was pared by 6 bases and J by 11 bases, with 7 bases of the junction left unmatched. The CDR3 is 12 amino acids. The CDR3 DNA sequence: TGTGCCAGCAGCCCCCCAGCGGGGGTGCAGTATTTT. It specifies CASSPPAGVQYF.